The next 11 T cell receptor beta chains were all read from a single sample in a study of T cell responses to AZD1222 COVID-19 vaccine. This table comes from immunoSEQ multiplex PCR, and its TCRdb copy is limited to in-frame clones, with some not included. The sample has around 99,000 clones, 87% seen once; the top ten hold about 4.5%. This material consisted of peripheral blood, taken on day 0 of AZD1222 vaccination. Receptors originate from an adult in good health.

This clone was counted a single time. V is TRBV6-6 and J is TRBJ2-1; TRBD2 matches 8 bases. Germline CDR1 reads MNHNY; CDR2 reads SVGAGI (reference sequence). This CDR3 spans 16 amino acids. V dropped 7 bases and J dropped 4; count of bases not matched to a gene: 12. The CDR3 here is CASNNERSGGYNEQFF. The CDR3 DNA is TGTGCCAGCAACAACGAAAGGAGCGGGGGATACAATGAGCAGTTCTTC.

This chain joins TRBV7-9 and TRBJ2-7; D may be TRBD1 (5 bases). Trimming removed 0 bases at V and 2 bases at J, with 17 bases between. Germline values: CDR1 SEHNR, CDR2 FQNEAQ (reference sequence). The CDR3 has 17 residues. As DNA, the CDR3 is TGTGCCAGCAGCTTAGCGAGGCAGGGTTTAGGCCCCTACGAGCAGTACTTC. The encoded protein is CASSLARQGLGPYEQYF. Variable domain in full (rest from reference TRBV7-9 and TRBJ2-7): DTGVSQNPRHKITKRGQNVTFRCDPISEHNRLYWYRQTLGQGPEFLTYFQNEAQLEKSRLLSDRFSAERPKGSFSTLEIQRTEQGDSAMYLCASSLARQGLGPYEQYFGPGTRLTVT.

The CDR3 nucleotides read TGTGCCAGCAGCTTTGTTCCAGCGGGGCCCTACAATGAGCAGTTCTTC. This translates into CASSFVPAGPYNEQFF. The rearrangement uses TRBV5-8 and TRBJ2-1; TRBD2 agrees at 7 bases. Germline assignment: CDR1 SGHTS and CDR2 YDEGEE. CDR3 length: 16 residues. The V segment lost 2 bases and the J segment 2 bases; nucleotides outside the gene matches: 7.

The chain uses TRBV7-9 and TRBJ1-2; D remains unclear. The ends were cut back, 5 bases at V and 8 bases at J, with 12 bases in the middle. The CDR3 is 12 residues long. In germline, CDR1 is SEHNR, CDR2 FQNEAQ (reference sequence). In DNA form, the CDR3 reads TGTGCCAGCAGCGGCTTTAGGGAGGGCTACACCTTC. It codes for CASSGFREGYTF.

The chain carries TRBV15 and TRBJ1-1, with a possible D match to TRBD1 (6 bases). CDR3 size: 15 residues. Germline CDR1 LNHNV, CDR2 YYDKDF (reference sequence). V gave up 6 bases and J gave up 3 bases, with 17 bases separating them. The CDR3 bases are TGTGCCACCAGTCCGTCGGGGGGCGTCTACACTGAAGCTTTCTTT. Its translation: CATSPSGGVYTEAFF.

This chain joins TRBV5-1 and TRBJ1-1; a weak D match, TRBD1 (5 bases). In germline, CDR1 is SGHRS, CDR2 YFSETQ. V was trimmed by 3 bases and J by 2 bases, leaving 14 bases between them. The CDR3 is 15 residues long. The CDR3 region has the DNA TGCGCCAGCAGCTCCGAGGGCCAGGGCAACACTGAAGCTTTCTTT. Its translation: CASSSEGQGNTEAFF.

The CDR3 loop reads CASSERTGNTGELFF. The CDR3 DNA sequence: TGTGCCAGCTCGGAGCGGACAGGGAACACCGGGGAGCTGTTTTTT. The genes are TRBV25-1 and TRBJ2-2; 7 bases align to TRBD1. Germline V gene sequence: CDR1 MGHDK, CDR2 SYGVNS. V trimming: 8 bases; J trimming: 1 base; junction bases outside the gene matches: 7. The CDR3 consists of 15 residues.

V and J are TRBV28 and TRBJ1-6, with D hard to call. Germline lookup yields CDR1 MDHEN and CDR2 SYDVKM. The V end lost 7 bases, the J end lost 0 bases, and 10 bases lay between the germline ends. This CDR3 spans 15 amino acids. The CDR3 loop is CASKLKSSYNSPLHF. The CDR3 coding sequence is TGTGCCAGCAAGTTAAAAAGCTCCTATAATTCACCCCTCCACTTT.

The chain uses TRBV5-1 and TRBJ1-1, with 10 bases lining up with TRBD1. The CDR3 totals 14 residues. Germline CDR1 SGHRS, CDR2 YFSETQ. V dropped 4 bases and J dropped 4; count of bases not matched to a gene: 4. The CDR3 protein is CASSAWTGGTEAFF. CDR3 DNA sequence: TGCGCCAGCAGCGCCTGGACAGGGGGCACTGAAGCTTTCTTT.

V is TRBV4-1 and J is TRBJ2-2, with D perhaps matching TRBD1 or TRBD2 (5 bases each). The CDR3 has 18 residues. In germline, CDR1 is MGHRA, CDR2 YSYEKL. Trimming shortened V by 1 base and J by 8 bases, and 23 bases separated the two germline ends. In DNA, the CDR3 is TGCGCCAGCAGCCAAGTTGGGGGACGGATAAAGGAGCAGGGGGAGCTGTTTTTT. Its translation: CASSQVGGRIKEQGELFF.

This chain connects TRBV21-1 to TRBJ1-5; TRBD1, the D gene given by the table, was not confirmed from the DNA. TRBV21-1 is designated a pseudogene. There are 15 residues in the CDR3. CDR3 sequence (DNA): TGTGCCAGCAACTCAGACAGGGAAGATAATCAGCCCCAGCATTTT. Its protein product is CASNSDREDNQPQHF.